The source of this T cell receptor beta chain is a study of brain T cells in children with intractable seizures. At least one anti-epileptic drug was given before surgery. CDR1 and CDR2 (germline): SNHLY, FYNNEI. Between the trimmed V and J ends, which lost 11 bases and 1 base, there was a span of 21 bases. The CDR3 is 16 residues long. Clones were read by immunoSEQ multiplex PCR, and TCRdb kept only the in-frame ones, dropping some. The sample carries some 64,000 clones, approximately 94% recorded once. This chain uses TRBV2 with TRBJ1-5, with unresolved D. The origin of this receptor is a boy younger than two with focal cortical dysplasia and intractable seizures. The specimen comprised peripheral blood, sampled at surgery. The CDR3 region is CASSLFRSESNQPQHF. The CDR3 DNA reads TGTGCCTCCTCTCTCTTCAGGAGTGAGAGCAATCAGCCCCAGCATTTT. Variable domain in full (rest from reference TRBV2 and TRBJ1-5): EPEVTQTPSHQVTQMGQEVILRCVPISNHLYFYWYRQILGQKVEFLVSFYNNEISEKSEIFDDQFSVERPDGSNFTLKIRSTKLEDSAMYFCASSLFRSESNQPQHFGDGTRLSIL.